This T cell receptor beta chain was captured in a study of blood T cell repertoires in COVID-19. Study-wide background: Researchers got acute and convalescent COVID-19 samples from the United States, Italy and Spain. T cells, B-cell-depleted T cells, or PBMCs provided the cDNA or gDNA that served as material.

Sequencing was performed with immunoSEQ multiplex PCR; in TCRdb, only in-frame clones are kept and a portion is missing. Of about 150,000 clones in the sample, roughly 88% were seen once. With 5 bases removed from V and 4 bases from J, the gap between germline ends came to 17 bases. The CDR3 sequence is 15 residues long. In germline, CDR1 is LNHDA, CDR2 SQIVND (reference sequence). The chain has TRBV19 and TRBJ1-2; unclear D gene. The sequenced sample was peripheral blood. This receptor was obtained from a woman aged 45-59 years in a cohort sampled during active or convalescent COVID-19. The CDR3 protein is CASSSGDASLYGYTF. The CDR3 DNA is TGTGCCAGTAGTTCGGGAGACGCCTCGCTCTATGGCTACACCTTC. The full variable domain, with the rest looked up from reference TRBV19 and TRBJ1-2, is DGGITQSPKYLFRKEGQNVTLSCEQNLNHDAMYWYRQDPGQGLRLIYYSQIVNDFQKGDIAEGYSVSREKKESFPLTVTSAQKNPTAFYLCASSSGDASLYGYTFGSGTRLTVV.